This note documents a single T cell receptor beta chain sequence. This CDR3 has 11 amino acids. The V and J ends lost 4 bases and 5 bases respectively, with 6 bases between them. Germline assignment: CDR1 SGHTS and CDR2 YDEGEE. This entry belongs to a study of blood T cell repertoires in COVID-19. Study information: Samples taken during acute and convalescent COVID-19 were collected in the United States, Italy and Spain. T cells, B-cell-depleted T cells, or PBMCs supplied cDNA or gDNA.

In the source study's methods: Reference gene primer amplification gave nucleated cell count estimates. Some clones are missing from TCRdb's copy, which holds only in-frame ones; the method was immunoSEQ multiplex PCR. D and trimming come from the DNA, and the V and J calls and clone size come from that table. The sample has 250,000 or so clones, approximately 80% seen once. The chain employs TRBV5-8 and TRBJ2-5, with a weak D call TRBD1 (5 bases). The receptor comes from a man aged 25-40 years who had recovered from COVID-19. Sequenced input: peripheral blood. This CDR3 reads CASSRGETQYF. The CDR3 bases are TGTGCCAGCAGCAGGGGTGAGACCCAGTACTTC. The full variable domain, rest sourced from reference TRBV5-8 and TRBJ2-5, is EAGVTQSPTHLIKTRGQQATLRCSPISGHTSVYWYQQALGLGLQFLLWYDEGEERNRGNFPPRFSGRQFPNYSSELNVNALELEDSALYLCASSRGETQYFGPGTRLLVL.